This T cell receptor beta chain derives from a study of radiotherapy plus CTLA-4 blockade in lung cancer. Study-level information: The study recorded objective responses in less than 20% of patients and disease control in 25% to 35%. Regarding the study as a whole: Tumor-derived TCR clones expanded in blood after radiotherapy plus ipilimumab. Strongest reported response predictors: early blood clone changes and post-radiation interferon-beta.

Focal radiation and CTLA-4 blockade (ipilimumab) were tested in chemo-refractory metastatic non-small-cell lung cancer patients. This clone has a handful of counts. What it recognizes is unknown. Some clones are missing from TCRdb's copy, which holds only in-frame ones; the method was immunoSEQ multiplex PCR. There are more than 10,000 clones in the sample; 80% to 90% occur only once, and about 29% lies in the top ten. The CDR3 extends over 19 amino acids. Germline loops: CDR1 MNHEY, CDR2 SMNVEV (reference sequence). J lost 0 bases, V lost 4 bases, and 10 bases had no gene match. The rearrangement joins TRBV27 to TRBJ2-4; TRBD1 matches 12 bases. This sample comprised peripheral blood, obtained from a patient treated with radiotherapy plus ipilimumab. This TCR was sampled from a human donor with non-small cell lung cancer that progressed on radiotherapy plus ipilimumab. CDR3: CASSSFGTGGPLAKNIQYF. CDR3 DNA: TGTGCCAGCAGTTCATTTGGGACAGGGGGCCCGCTAGCCAAAAACATTCAGTACTTC.